This T cell receptor beta chain was sequenced in a study of cytomegalovirus exposure and HLA in healthy donors. Primers: 60 Vbeta forward and 13 Jbeta reverse. The protocol was immunoSEQ multiplex PCR, while the TCRdb copy is restricted to in-frame clones and leaves out a portion. The repertoire includes about 190,000 clones, 74% of them detected once, and 3% to 4% sits in the top ten. As regards this clone: Its antigen is not known.

Study outcomes and limitations: In an earlier analysis, productive rearrangement rates for most beta V segments clustered near 87% or 30%.

Germline-derived CDR1 and CDR2 are SEHNR and FQNEAQ (reference sequence). The CDR3 spans 15 residues. V shed 8 bases, J shed 6 bases, and the junction held 11 bases outside the gene matches. The material sequenced was PBMCs. This TCR derives from a woman in her thirties in good health and CMV-seropositive. The V call is TRBV7-9, the J call TRBJ2-2, with TRBD2 matching 8 bases. CDR3 sequence (DNA): TGTGCCAGCCGGGTTTCGGGAGGGCGTTCCGGGGAGCTGTTTTTT. Its protein is CASRVSGGRSGELFF.